What follows describes a single T cell receptor (beta chain). Its antigen is not yet known. Base qualities are not at hand, and no much larger clone is one base apart. To prepare the library, RT-PCR was applied. TCRdb shows the sequencer as Illumina HiSeq 2500. TCRdb applied fastp at Q25 and MiXCR to the public reads, then kept only in-frame beta chains. Rows with a matching CDR3 protein are joined into one entry that keeps the most common DNA and genes. The sample profile shows under 200,000 distinct CDR3 sequences; roughly 10% of them were found once. Of the sample, roughly a third is held by the ten largest clones. This record comes from a study of response to subunit inactivated influenza vaccine (dated by TCRdb to about 2018). At the level of the whole study: To follow how T cells responded to a trivalent subunit inactivated influenza vaccine, the researchers relied on deep quantitative profiling of the T cell receptor repertoire.

Including cysteine and phenylalanine, the CDR3 has 13 amino acids. Only CDR3 DNA remains: 39 bases, in frame from the first base. CDR1 DFQATT and CDR2 SNEGSKA were looked up in the germline V gene (reference sequence). The V and J ends are trimmed by 0 bases and 6 bases, leaving 9 bases between them. What the authors observed across the whole study: It was suggested by the authors that each seasonal influenza vaccination may recruit only a limited number of new T cells.

This receptor was identified in a man between 50 and 69 years old who received an inactivated influenza vaccine. Donor details come from another sample of the same person, matched by shared clones. Recombination joined TRBV20-1 with TRBJ1-3, with the identity of the D gene unclear. The starting material was CD8+ T cells sorted from PBMCs, obtained roughly 24 months after vaccination. Here is the DNA: TGCAGTGCTAGAGATCTTGTCGTAAACACCATATATTTT. It translates as CSARDLVVNTIYF.